The rows below give T cell receptor beta chains drawn from one sample of a study of radiotherapy plus CTLA-4 blockade in lung cancer. Clones were sequenced by immunoSEQ multiplex PCR, and TCRdb holds only the in-frame ones, with some missing. The data contain about 47,000 clones, less than 85% of them singletons. This material consisted of peripheral blood, taken from a patient treated with radiotherapy plus ipilimumab. These receptors all come from a human donor with non-small cell lung cancer who had stable disease on radiotherapy plus ipilimumab. Each CDR3 is given with its conserved first and last residue. A D gene is named only where the DNA matches it firmly. Rows give clone size only sometimes, using once, few, many, or a class for an expanded clone.

J gene	V gene	clone size	D gene	CDR3 protein	CDR3 DNA
TRBJ1-2	TRBV30	.	TRBD1	CAWSSGTGPSNYGYTF	TGTGCCTGGAGTTCCGGGACAGGGCCTTCTAACTATGGCTACACCTTC
TRBJ2-1	TRBV19	.	.	CASSIAGTSYNEQFF	TGTGCCAGTAGTATCGCCGGGACATCCTACAATGAGCAGTTCTTC
TRBJ1-6	TRBV18	.	TRBD1	CASSPMRTGDNSPLHF	TGTGCCAGCTCACCAATGAGGACAGGGGATAATTCACCCCTCCACTTT
TRBJ1-1	TRBV29-1	.	TRBD1	CSVRDRAGNTEAFF	TGCAGCGTACGAGACAGGGCGGGTAACACTGAAGCTTTCTTT
TRBJ2-3	TRBV7-2	.	.	CASSLEGRPQDTQYF	TGTGCCAGCAGCTTAGAGGGACGCCCTCAAGATACGCAGTATTTT
TRBJ1-1	TRBV29-1	few	.	CSVDRNTEAFF	TGCAGCGTTGACCGGAACACTGAAGCTTTCTTT
TRBJ2-3	TRBV15	.	.	CATSAPAITRLGSDTQYF	TGTGCCACCAGCGCCCCGGCCATAACTAGACTGGGATCAGATACGCAGTATTTT
TRBJ1-2	TRBV9	once	TRBD1	CASSVTTGEAVYGYTF	TGTGCCAGCAGCGTTACCACAGGGGAGGCCGTCTATGGCTACACCTTC
TRBJ2-1	TRBV7-6	.	TRBD1	CASSLRTGANEQFF	TGTGCCAGCAGCTTACGGACAGGGGCCAATGAGCAGTTCTTC
TRBJ2-1	TRBV9	.	TRBD1	CASSITGTGGYDEQFF	TGTGCCAGCAGCATAACCGGGACAGGGGGCTATGATGAGCAGTTCTTC
TRBJ1-1	TRBV6-1	.	.	CASSGLGALAEAFF	TGTGCCAGCAGTGGATTAGGGGCGTTGGCTGAAGCTTTCTTT
TRBJ2-2	TRBV10-3	.	TRBD2	CAIRMMGLAGVNTGELFF	TGTGCCATCAGAATGATGGGACTAGCGGGGGTGAACACCGGGGAGCTGTTTTTT
TRBJ1-3	TRBV5-1	.	.	CASSLAGGRTGNTIYF	TGCGCCAGCAGCTTGGCCGGGGGGAGAACTGGAAACACCATATATTTT
TRBJ1-1	TRBV18	.	.	CASSPGQSSNTEAFF	TGTGCCAGCTCTCCAGGACAGTCTTCTAACACTGAAGCTTTCTTT
TRBJ1-2	TRBV6-1	.	TRBD1	CASGTGSFWGYTF	TGTGCCAGCGGGACAGGGAGTTTCTGGGGCTACACCTTC
TRBJ2-1	TRBV5-1	.	.	CASSIYRVGNNEQFF	TGCGCCAGCAGCATTTACAGGGTAGGGAATAATGAGCAGTTCTTC
TRBJ1-1	TRBV5-6	.	.	CASSLGGRGWGTEAFF	TGTGCCAGCAGCTTGGGGGGTCGGGGATGGGGCACTGAAGCTTTCTTT
TRBJ1-6	TRBV6-1	.	.	CASNEVGFGSPLRF	.
TRBJ2-1	TRBV11-3	.	TRBD2	CASSLVGLAGNEQFF	TGTGCCAGCAGCTTAGTAGGACTAGCGGGTAATGAGCAGTTCTTC
TRBJ2-5	TRBV7-9	.	.	CASSFPTGLATQYF	TGTGCCAGCAGCTTTCCGACAGGCCTTGCGACCCAGTACTTC
TRBJ1-1	TRBV6-5	few	TRBD1	CASSWDRNTEAFF	TGTGCCAGCAGTTGGGACAGGAACACTGAAGCTTTCTTT
TRBJ2-7	TRBV6-1	.	.	CASRNYEQYF	TGTGCCAGCAGGAACTACGAGCAGTACTTC
TRBJ1-5	TRBV10-3	few	.	CAISESNQPQHF	TGTGCCATCAGTGAAAGCAATCAGCCCCAGCATTTT
TRBJ1-3	TRBV13	.	TRBD1	CASSRDEGAPGNTIYF	TGTGCCAGCAGCCGAGACGAGGGGGCCCCTGGAAACACCATATATTTT
TRBJ1-5	TRBV7-8	.	TRBD1	CASSRDRVHRQGNSNQPQHF	TGTGCCAGCAGCCGGGACAGGGTACACCGGCAGGGCAATAGCAATCAGCCCCAGCATTTT
TRBJ1-2	TRBV29-1	.	.	CSVEDLLRPANYGYTF	TGCAGCGTTGAAGATTTGCTTAGGCCAGCTAACTATGGCTACACCTTC
TRBJ2-7	TRBV21-1	few	.	CASSSEGGAGYNEQYF	TGTGCCAGCAGCTCCGAAGGGGGCGCAGGTTACAACGAGCAGTACTTC
TRBJ1-1	TRBV16	.	.	CASSRTGITEAFF	TGTGCCAGCAGCAGAACAGGAATCACTGAAGCTTTCTTT
TRBJ1-1	TRBV9	.	.	CASSVGVGNTEAFF	TGTGCCAGCAGCGTAGGGGTGGGGAACACTGAAGCTTTCTTT
TRBJ1-5	TRBV28	.	.	CASSPRTSYSNQPQHF	TGTGCCAGCAGTCCCCGGACATCGTATAGCAATCAGCCCCAGCATTTT
TRBJ1-1	TRBV4-1	.	TRBD1	CASSRAQGNGGTEAFF	TGCGCCAGCAGCCGAGCACAGGGGAATGGGGGCACTGAAGCTTTCTTT
TRBJ1-2	TRBV28	.	.	CASKNGAKPEGYTF	TGTGCCAGCAAAAACGGCGCTAAACCGGAGGGCTACACCTTC